These 8 T cell receptor beta chains were sequenced from one sample in a study of radiation and T cells in renal cell carcinoma. Assay: immunoSEQ multiplex PCR; the TCRdb copy retains only in-frame clones and omits some. The table shows about 170,000 clones, with approximately 90% occurring only once. The time point here: blood 4 weeks post-SBRT, at nephrectomy. Treatment denoted: 15 Gy SBRT to primary tumor, nephrectomy 4 weeks later. The sequencing used blood, collected from a patient whose treatment included radiotherapy and nephrectomy. All receptors derive from a woman aged 45-59 years with renal cell carcinoma.

The chain joins TRBV6-1 to TRBJ2-3; 8 bases are shared with TRBD1. The length of the CDR3 is 14 residues. Looked up from germline, CDR1 is MNHNS and CDR2 is SASEGT. V lost 4 bases, J lost 5 bases, and 5 bases stayed unmatched. DNA for the CDR3: TGTGCCAGCAGTGGGACAGGGAATGGAGATACGCAGTATTTT. Translating it yields CASSGTGNGDTQYF.

J is TRBJ2-2 and V is TRBV7-3, with 8 bases lining up with TRBD1. Trimming cost V 5 bases and J 0 bases; bases outside gene matches: 5. Germline-derived CDR1 and CDR2 are SGHTA and FQGTGA. The length of the CDR3 is 16 residues. The CDR3 sequence: CASSDSTGANTGELFF. CDR3 DNA: TGTGCCAGCAGCGATTCGACAGGGGCGAACACCGGGGAGCTGTTTTTT.

The rearrangement links TRBV6-6 to TRBJ1-4, with 10 bases identical to TRBD1. Germline CDR1 and CDR2: MNHNY and SVGAGI (reference sequence). V was pared by 7 bases and J by 3 bases, with 8 bases of the junction left unmatched. The CDR3 runs 16 residues. CDR3 in amino acids: CASTPGQGGPNEKLFF. The CDR3 DNA is TGTGCCAGCACACCAGGACAGGGGGGCCCTAATGAAAAACTGTTTTTT.

The chain joins TRBV5-6 to TRBJ1-2; 7 nucleotides align to TRBD1. Germline assignment: CDR1 SGHDT and CDR2 YYEEEE. This CDR3 contains 14 residues. Losses at the gene ends were 4 bases for V and 4 bases for J; bases not matched to a gene: 7. CDR3 coding DNA: TGTGCCAGCAGCACCGGGACAGCCGGCTATGGCTACACCTTC. It codes for CASSTGTAGYGYTF.

The rearrangement links TRBV7-9 to TRBJ2-1; the D call may be TRBD1 or TRBD2 (5 bases each). V shed 0 bases and J shed 2 bases, with 5 bases lying between them. Germline lookup yields CDR1 SEHNR and CDR2 FQNEAQ (reference sequence). This CDR3 has 14 residues. The CDR3 sequence is CASSLAGAYNEQFF. The CDR3 DNA is TGTGCCAGCAGCTTAGCGGGGGCCTACAATGAGCAGTTCTTC.

V and J are TRBV10-2 and TRBJ1-2; D gene unclear. In germline, CDR1 is WSHSY, CDR2 SAAADI. This CDR3 has 15 residues. V shed 5 bases and J shed 0 bases, with 13 bases lying between them. CDR3 coding DNA: TGCGCCAGCAGTTCCACAGACCATGCTAACTATGGCTACACCTTC. Residues: CASSSTDHANYGYTF.

The chain carries TRBV5-1 and TRBJ2-7; 8 bases match TRBD2. V was pared by 2 bases and J by 3 bases, with 4 bases of the junction left unmatched. The CDR3 loop spans 14 amino acids. CDR1 is SGHRS, CDR2 YFSETQ, per germline. The CDR3 here is CASSLAGDVYEQYF. CDR3 coding DNA: TGCGCCAGCAGCTTAGCGGGGGATGTCTACGAGCAGTACTTC.

This clone was seen more than once but under ten times. The chain is built from TRBV9 and TRBJ1-6; 8 nucleotides agree with TRBD1. There are 15 residues in the CDR3. Unmatched junction bases numbered 8, after V lost 3 bases and J lost 9 bases. Germline V gene lookup returns CDR1 SGDLS and CDR2 YYNGEE. The CDR3 sequence: CASSAGQGLGSPLHF. DNA of the CDR3: TGTGCCAGCAGCGCCGGACAGGGACTGGGTTCACCCCTCCACTTT.